This T cell receptor beta chain is from a study of tumor and adjacent non-tumor tissue in lung cancer. This sample's RNA came from whole unsorted tissue. The normal lung tissue was taken more than 3 cm from the tumor edge. TCRbeta libraries were built with three rounds of nested PCR, modified from ARM-PCR. Each CDR3 protein gets one entry after TCRdb re-called the multiplex PCR reads with MiXCR. The repertoire holds 90,000 to 100,000 distinct CDR3 sequences, with 80% as singletons. In the case of this clonotype: One junction end does not reproduce the germline sequence, and a read error may be involved.

This receptor was identified in a man between 60 and 75 years old with small cell lung cancer. The source material was distant non-tumor lung tissue.

The CDR3 protein is CASSFGVENTGELFF. DNA of the CDR3: TGTGCCAGCAGCTTTGGGGTGGAAAACACAGGGGAGCTGTTTTTT. The chain is built from TRBV5-4 and TRBJ2-2; no firm D call. Germline V gives CDR1 SGHNT, CDR2 YYREEE (reference sequence). The CDR3 has 15 residues.